The 21 T cell receptor beta chains presented below share a single source sample, sequenced in a study of PD-L1 blockade in urothelial cancer. Produced via immunoSEQ multiplex PCR; TCRdb's table is partial and in-frame only. The data show 50,000 or so clones, 86% seen once. Documented time point: pretreatment peripheral blood. The sample was PBMCs, taken around atezolizumab (anti-PD-L1) treatment. The receptor source for this set is a man aged 55 to 70 with urothelial cancer.

The chain joins TRBV5-1 to TRBJ1-3; 11 nucleotides match TRBD1. J was trimmed by 2 bases and V by 2 bases; bases with no gene match: 6. This CDR3 is 17 amino acids long. Looked up from germline, CDR1 is SGHRS and CDR2 is YFSETQ. The CDR3 spells CASSFRDRGTTGNTIYF. The CDR3 nucleotides are TGCGCCAGCAGCTTCCGGGACAGGGGGACTACTGGAAACACCATATATTTT.

The V and J genes are TRBV6-6 and TRBJ2-1; D perhaps matches TRBD2 (5 bases). From germline, CDR1 is MNHNY and CDR2 SVGAGI (reference sequence). The CDR3 length is 15 residues. V was shortened by 6 bases and J by 4 bases, with 16 bases between the two germline ends. Here the CDR3 DNA reads TGTGCCAGCAGACCCCTGCGGGCCAGATACAATGAGCAGTTCTTC. This encodes CASRPLRARYNEQFF.

This chain uses TRBV9 with TRBJ1-2; weak D call: TRBD1 (6 bases). V was clipped by 0 bases and J by 5 bases, with 20 bases between them. Germline CDR1 and CDR2: SGDLS and YYNGEE. This CDR3 region has 17 residues. The CDR3 nucleotides are TGTGCCAGCAGCGTAGAGGGGGGGCCAGGAGAGATATATGGCTACACCTTC. This gives the protein CASSVEGGPGEIYGYTF.

The CDR3 is CASSSAGWTEAFF. In DNA form, the CDR3 reads TGTGCCAGCAGCTCGGCAGGGTGGACTGAAGCTTTCTTT. This rearrangement joins TRBV5-4 to TRBJ1-1; a weak D match, TRBD1 (5 bases). Germline V gives CDR1 SGHNT, CDR2 YYREEE (reference sequence). The CDR3 has 13 amino acids. Trimming stripped 3 bases from V and 5 bases from J, with 11 bases between.

V gene TRBV2 combines with J gene TRBJ2-1; no definite D call. CDR1 and CDR2 from the germline V gene are SNHLY and FYNNEI. This CDR3 is built from 14 residues. With 3 bases removed from V and 6 bases from J, the gap between germline ends came to 12 bases. CDR3 sequence: CASSELAAINEQFF. Written as DNA, the CDR3 is TGTGCCAGCAGTGAGTTGGCAGCGATCAATGAGCAGTTCTTC.

The chain is built from TRBV30 and TRBJ1-5; TRBD1 aligns across 7 bases. With 1 base clipped from V and 3 bases from J, the junction kept 6 bases outside the gene matches. CDR3 length: 15 amino acids. Germline assignment: CDR1 GTSNPN and CDR2 SVGIG (reference sequence). In DNA, the CDR3 is TGTGCCTGGAGTGAGGGGGCAGTCAACAATCAGCCCCAGCATTTT. This sequence encodes CAWSEGAVNNQPQHF.

This chain joins TRBV11-3 and TRBJ2-7; 14 nucleotides agree with TRBD2. Per germline, CDR1 SGHNT and CDR2 YENEEA. Trimming at V came to 5 bases and at J to 9 bases, leaving 3 bases not matched to a gene. The length of the CDR3 is 13 residues. The CDR3 DNA sequence: TGTGCCAGCAGCCGGGGACTAGCGGGAGCGCAGTACTTC. Translated, it gives CASSRGLAGAQYF.

The rearrangement joins TRBV10-2 to TRBJ2-3; D perhaps matches TRBD2 (6 bases). Trimming removed 3 bases at V and 5 bases at J, with 15 bases between. The CDR3 length is 15 residues. Germline V gene sequence: CDR1 WSHSY, CDR2 SAAADI. CDR3 nucleotides: TGCGCCAGCAGTGACGAGCGGAGGGATGGAGATACGCAGTATTTT. Protein product: CASSDERRDGDTQYF.

The chain has TRBV9 and TRBJ1-1, with D possibly TRBD1 on 5 matching bases. The V gene's germline CDR1 is SGDLS and CDR2 YYNGEE. Trimming took 4 bases from V and 1 from J, leaving 11 bases between them. This CDR3 is built from 14 residues. Here the CDR3 DNA reads TGTGCCAGCAGCCCCGCGGGGCGGAACACTGAAGCTTTCTTT. It specifies CASSPAGRNTEAFF.

The chain has TRBV5-1 and TRBJ2-3; the D gene is possibly TRBD2 (7 bases). This CDR3 has 13 amino acids. Germline V CDR1 and CDR2: SGHRS, YFSETQ. Trimming cost V 4 bases and J 8 bases, with 14 bases left between them. CDR3 DNA sequence: TGCGCCAGCAGCGGGGACACGGGGGGTACGCAGTATTTT. It yields the protein CASSGDTGGTQYF.

The V gene is TRBV7-8, the J gene TRBJ2-5; perhaps TRBD2 as D (5 bases). V was trimmed by 5 bases and J by 7 bases, leaving 20 bases between them. The CDR3 extends over 15 amino acids. Germline CDR1 and CDR2: SGHVS and FQNEAQ. The CDR3 is CASSLIRTPSGTQYF. CDR3 nucleotide sequence: TGTGCCAGCAGCCTCATCCGGACTCCCTCAGGGACCCAGTACTTC.

This sequence joins TRBV19 and TRBJ1-1, with 9 bases fitting TRBD1. The CDR3 has 16 residues. Per germline, CDR1 LNHDA and CDR2 SQIVND (reference sequence). V shed 9 bases, J shed 0 bases, and the junction held 11 bases outside the gene matches. The CDR3 nucleotides are TGTGCCAGCTCACGGGACAGGGAAAGGTTGAACACTGAAGCTTTCTTT. It yields the protein CASSRDRERLNTEAFF.

This chain joins TRBV5-1 and TRBJ2-7, with a possible D match to TRBD2 (6 bases). The length of the CDR3 is 14 residues. The ends were cut back, 4 bases at V and 5 bases at J, with 16 bases in the middle. CDR1 and CDR2 from the germline V gene are SGHRS and YFSETQ. CDR3 nucleotide sequence: TGCGCCAGCAGCCGCGCGGGACCCCCGGACGAGCAGTACTTC. Its translation: CASSRAGPPDEQYF. Drawing the rest from reference TRBV5-1 and TRBJ2-7, the complete variable domain is KAGVTQTPRYLIKTRGQQVTLSCSPISGHRSVSWYQQTPGQGLQFLFEYFSETQRNKGNFPGRFSGRQFSNSRSEMNVSTLELGDSALYLCASSRAGPPDEQYFGPGTRLTVT.

The chain uses TRBV5-6 and TRBJ2-2, with D perhaps TRBD2 (5 bases). CDR3 length equals 15 residues. Germline CDR1 and CDR2: SGHDT and YYEEEE. V dropped 0 bases and J dropped 6 bases, with 12 bases sitting between them. The CDR3 DNA reads TGTGCCAGCAGCTTGGTCTGGGCCGGGGCCGGGGAGCTGTTTTTT. Translated, it gives CASSLVWAGAGELFF.

The J gene is TRBJ2-7, the V gene TRBV18; 7 bases map to TRBD1. The CDR3 covers 14 residues. J gave up 2 bases and V 4 bases, and 5 bases lay outside the gene matches. CDR1 and CDR2 (germline): KGHSH, LQKENI. Here the CDR3 reads CASSQQGQTYEQYF. The CDR3 DNA is TGTGCCAGCTCACAACAGGGACAGACCTACGAGCAGTACTTC.

The chain uses TRBV5-4 and TRBJ2-2, with 8 bases that match TRBD1. Germline-derived CDR1 and CDR2 are SGHNT and YYREEE (reference sequence). V was clipped by 4 bases and J by 4 bases; unmatched bases: 9. The CDR3 contains 16 residues. Here the CDR3 DNA reads TGTGCCAGCAGCCTACAACCCGGGACAGGCACCGGGGAGCTGTTTTTT. This gives the protein CASSLQPGTGTGELFF.

For the CDR3, the DNA is TGCGCCAGCAGCCCGTTGACAGGGGGCGTCGCTGAAGCTTTCTTT. This codes for CASSPLTGGVAEAFF. The chain couples TRBV5-1 to TRBJ1-1, with TRBD1 matching 10 bases. Germline CDR1 and CDR2: SGHRS and YFSETQ. The CDR3 contains 15 residues. The trim removed 4 bases at V and 6 bases at J, leaving 9 bases unmatched.

This clone is a singleton in its sample. The chain employs TRBV5-1 and TRBJ2-5, with TRBD1 as a possible D gene (6 bases). Germline V gene lookup returns CDR1 SGHRS and CDR2 YFSETQ. Trimming stripped 0 bases from V and 7 bases from J, with 19 bases between. The CDR3 has 16 amino acids. CDR3: CASSLGVQGPTGTQYF. Here the CDR3 DNA reads TGCGCCAGCAGCTTGGGGGTACAGGGACCAACCGGGACCCAGTACTTC.

The rearrangement joins TRBV5-6 to TRBJ1-6; no firm D call. Germline V CDR1 and CDR2: SGHDT, YYEEEE. The CDR3 contains 14 residues. Deletions cut 4 bases from V and 9 bases from J, with 14 bases between. The CDR3 DNA reads as TGTGCCAGCAGCCCCGGGATCCGGGGTTCACCCCTCCACTTT. Residues: CASSPGIRGSPLHF.

V usage is TRBV7-8 and J usage is TRBJ1-5, with 12 bases matching TRBD1. The junction had 6 bases not matched to a gene; V was cut back by 3 bases and J by 6 bases. Looked up from germline, CDR1 is SGHVS and CDR2 is FQNEAQ. The CDR3 has 16 amino acids. The CDR3 sequence is CASSLLGQGASQPQHF. The CDR3 bases are TGTGCCAGCAGCTTGCTGGGACAGGGGGCATCTCAGCCCCAGCATTTT. The complete variable domain, with remaining parts taken from reference TRBV7-8 and TRBJ1-5, reads GAGVSQSPRYKVAKRGQDVALRCDPISGHVSLFWYQQALGQGPEFLTYFQNEAQLDKSGLPSDRFFAERPEGSVSTLKIQRTQQEDSAVYLCASSLLGQGASQPQHFGDGTRLSIL.

The table lists this clone with a count of one. The chain joins TRBV6-6 to TRBJ2-7; 9 bases map to TRBD2. The V segment lost 5 bases and the J segment 6 bases; nucleotides outside the gene matches: 8. The germline V gene has CDR1 MNHNY and CDR2 SVGAGI (reference sequence). The CDR3 is 14 amino acids. CDR3 bases: TGTGCCAGCAGTGGGCCGGGACTAGCAATCGAGCAGTACTTC. Encoded protein: CASSGPGLAIEQYF.